The 21 T cell receptor beta chains presented below share a single source sample, sequenced in a study of blood T cell repertoires in COVID-19. TCRdb keeps only in-frame clones here, not all; method: immunoSEQ multiplex PCR. The sample shows 250,000 to 350,000 clones, just under 90% of them seen only once. Sample: peripheral blood. Receptors were obtained from a woman between 50 and 59 years old with COVID-19, enrolled during active disease.

V gene TRBV15 combines with J gene TRBJ2-7, with a possible D match to TRBD2 (5 bases). Trimming stripped 2 bases from V and 0 bases from J, with 17 bases between. The V gene's germline CDR1 is LNHNV and CDR2 YYDKDF (reference sequence). The CDR3 has 17 residues. The CDR3 nucleotides read TGTGCCACCAGCAGACCTCAAAGCGGAGAGCGCTCCTACGAGCAGTACTTC. Its protein product is CATSRPQSGERSYEQYF.

This clone was seen a single time. The chain couples TRBV4-2 to TRBJ2-2; tentatively, D is TRBD2 (6 bases). The CDR3 spans 17 residues. CDR1 LGHNA and CDR2 YNFKEQ come from the germline V gene. V dropped 0 bases and J dropped 1 base, with 12 bases sitting between them. CDR3 in DNA: TGTGCCAGCAGCCAAGAGGTAGCTAGCGAGAACACCGGGGAGCTGTTTTTT. It yields the protein CASSQEVASENTGELFF.

The chain has TRBV7-8 and TRBJ2-3; 11 bases match TRBD2. CDR1 is SGHVS, CDR2 FQNEAQ, per germline. Trimming took 4 bases from V and 5 from J; bases not matched to a gene: 8. This CDR3 has 16 residues. DNA of the CDR3: TGTGCCAGCAGCTCCCATGTAGCGGGAGGGCTAGATACGCAGTATTTT. Its translation is CASSSHVAGGLDTQYF.

The rearrangement links TRBV7-2 to TRBJ2-3; perhaps TRBD2 as D (5 bases). V gave up 0 bases and J gave up 3 bases, with 10 bases separating them. The CDR3 sequence is 15 residues long. Per germline, CDR1 SGHTA and CDR2 FQGNSA. The DNA for the CDR3 is TGTGCCAGCAGCTTAGCGAGAGCGGAGACAGATACGCAGTATTTT. Amino acids: CASSLARAETDTQYF.

J is TRBJ2-4 and V is TRBV5-1; 9 bases fit TRBD2. The CDR3 length is 15 residues. V lost 0 bases and J lost 11; bases outside the gene matches: 9. From germline, CDR1 is SGHRS and CDR2 YFSETQ. The CDR3: CASSLVLAGQVLQYF. The CDR3 coding sequence is TGCGCCAGCAGCTTGGTTCTAGCGGGACAAGTGCTTCAGTACTTC. The whole variable domain, remainder taken from reference TRBV5-1 and TRBJ2-4, is KAGVTQTPRYLIKTRGQQVTLSCSPISGHRSVSWYQQTPGQGLQFLFEYFSETQRNKGNFPGRFSGRQFSNSRSEMNVSTLELGDSALYLCASSLVLAGQVLQYFGAGTRLSVL.

This chain connects TRBV2 to TRBJ2-7; 7 nucleotides match TRBD1. CDR3 length: 15 residues. Germline V gene sequence: CDR1 SNHLY, CDR2 FYNNEI. Unmatched junction bases numbered 12, after V lost 10 bases and J lost 0 bases. CDR3 nucleotide sequence: TGTGCCACCTATGATACAGGGGAAGTCTCCTACGAGCAGTACTTC. This translates into CATYDTGEVSYEQYF.

The genes are TRBV2 and TRBJ2-1; 12 positions match TRBD2. After removal of 4 bases from V and 5 bases from J, the junction contained 6 bases not matched to a gene. Germline V CDR1 and CDR2: SNHLY, FYNNEI. The length of the CDR3 is 16 residues. This CDR3 reads CASSGSGTSGHNEQFF. CDR3 nucleotides: TGTGCCAGCAGTGGCTCCGGGACTAGCGGGCACAATGAGCAGTTCTTC.

This clone was seen a handful of times. The chain has TRBV10-1 and TRBJ2-2, with a possible D match to TRBD2 (5 bases). This CDR3 has 13 amino acids. The V end was cut by 4 bases, the J end by 5 bases, with 8 bases between. Germline values: CDR1 WNHNN, CDR2 SYGVQD (reference sequence). The CDR3 is CASSGSGTGELFF. CDR3 coding DNA: TGCGCCAGCAGTGGATCGGGGACCGGGGAGCTGTTTTTT.

The chain carries TRBV19 and TRBJ1-1; 7 positions match TRBD1. This CDR3 region has 16 residues. Germline V gene sequence: CDR1 LNHDA, CDR2 SQIVND (reference sequence). Unmatched junction bases numbered 9, after V lost 4 bases and J lost 1 base. CDR3 loop: CASSRTGQSSNTEAFF. Written as DNA, the CDR3 is TGTGCCAGTAGTAGAACGGGACAGTCATCGAACACTGAAGCTTTCTTT.

The chain employs TRBV7-9 and TRBJ2-3; the match to TRBD1 covers 7 bases. Germline V gives CDR1 SEHNR, CDR2 FQNEAQ (reference sequence). V was pared by 3 bases and J by 3 bases, with 3 bases of the junction left unmatched. The CDR3 totals 14 residues. In DNA form, the CDR3 reads TGTGCCAGCAGCTTCCAGACAGGGACAGATACGCAGTATTTT. Amino acid sequence: CASSFQTGTDTQYF. Full variable domain (rest looked up from reference TRBV7-9 and TRBJ2-3): DTGVSQNPRHKITKRGQNVTFRCDPISEHNRLYWYRQTLGQGPEFLTYFQNEAQLEKSRLLSDRFSAERPKGSFSTLEIQRTEQGDSAMYLCASSFQTGTDTQYFGPGTRLTVL.

The chain combines TRBV10-3 with TRBJ2-6, with a tentative D call TRBD1 (5 bases). V was pared by 6 bases and J by 2 bases, with 5 bases between. CDR3 length: 13 amino acids. Germline V CDR1 and CDR2: ENHRY, SYGVKD. The DNA for the CDR3 is TGTGCCATCAGGGGGCCTGGGGCCAACGTCCTGACTTTC. Protein product: CAIRGPGANVLTF.

The chain joins TRBV4-1 to TRBJ1-5; TRBD1 matches at 7 bases. Germline CDR1 MGHRA, CDR2 YSYEKL. V shed 0 bases, J shed 0 bases, and the junction held 8 bases outside the gene matches. The CDR3 extends over 18 amino acids. CDR3 in amino acids: CASSQDRGQTYSNQPQHF. As DNA, the CDR3 is TGCGCCAGCAGCCAAGATCGGGGACAGACATATAGCAATCAGCCCCAGCATTTT.

As DNA, the CDR3 is TGTGCCAGCACCTTCGCAGATACGCAGTATTTT. Translated, it gives CASTFADTQYF. The chain joins TRBV6-5 to TRBJ2-3; no reliable D call. CDR3 length: 11 residues. CDR1 is MNHEY and CDR2 is SVGAGI in the germline V gene. Trimming took 7 bases from V and 4 from J, leaving 6 bases between them.

The genes are TRBV7-9 and TRBJ2-7, with D possibly matching TRBD2 (5 bases). CDR3 length: 14 residues. V lost 5 bases and J lost 1, with 12 bases in between. The germline V gene encodes CDR1 SEHNR and CDR2 FQNEAQ (reference sequence). The CDR3 coding sequence is TGTGCCAGCAGCCTCCAACTAGGGTCCTACGAGCAGTACTTC. This sequence encodes CASSLQLGSYEQYF.

This clone was counted between two and nine times. The V gene is TRBV7-6, the J gene TRBJ1-2, with 12 bases identical to TRBD1. The CDR3 length is 15 residues. Germline V CDR1 and CDR2: SGHVS, FNYEAQ. The junction had 6 bases not matched to a gene; V was cut back by 3 bases and J by 7 bases. The CDR3 is CASSFTGTGGLGYTF. The DNA for the CDR3 is TGTGCCAGCAGCTTCACCGGGACAGGGGGCCTTGGCTACACCTTC.

This chain uses TRBV19 with TRBJ2-6, with D unclear. Trimming removed 7 bases from V and 0 bases from J, with 10 bases in between. The CDR3 covers 15 residues. From germline, CDR1 is LNHDA and CDR2 SQIVND (reference sequence). The CDR3 DNA reads TGTGCCAGTAAGATTACAGTCTCTGGGGCCAACGTCCTGACTTTC. Its protein is CASKITVSGANVLTF.

The rearrangement joins TRBV3-1 (or the pseudogene TRBV3-2) to TRBJ2-7, with D possibly matching TRBD2 (6 bases). V was shortened by 4 bases and J by 6 bases, with 16 bases between the two germline ends. This CDR3 region has 14 residues. Germline V CDR1 and CDR2: LGHDT, YNNKEL (reference sequence). CDR3 amino acids: CASSRGSGAGEQYF. In DNA, the CDR3 is TGTGCCAGCAGCCGAGGTTCGGGAGCTGGCGAGCAGTACTTC.

This clone is a singleton in its sample. J is TRBJ2-5 and V is TRBV4-1, with D unresolved. The V end was cut by 0 bases, the J end by 2 bases, with 13 bases between. The CDR3 sequence is 16 residues long. Germline CDR1 is MGHRA and CDR2 is YSYEKL. CDR3 region: CASSQEDDTIQETQYF. As DNA, the CDR3 is TGCGCCAGCAGCCAAGAAGATGACACCATACAAGAGACCCAGTACTTC.

The genes are TRBV5-6 and TRBJ2-7; 13 bases are a match to TRBD2. The CDR3 is made up of 15 amino acids. Germline-derived CDR1 and CDR2 are SGHDT and YYEEEE. Trimming cost V 4 bases and J 2 bases; bases outside gene matches: 3. The CDR3 here is CASSVTSGRPYEQYF. CDR3 nucleotide sequence: TGTGCCAGCAGCGTGACTAGCGGGAGGCCCTACGAGCAGTACTTC.

The chain is built from TRBV29-1 and TRBJ1-2; 7 positions agree with TRBD1. V lost 4 bases, J lost 5 bases, and 7 bases stayed unmatched. Germline CDR1 is SQVTM and CDR2 is ANQGSEA. The CDR3 is 13 residues long. CDR3 sequence (DNA): TGCAGCGTTGGTACCAGGGGGAATTATGGCTACACCTTC. Amino acid sequence: CSVGTRGNYGYTF.

The rearrangement joins TRBV27 to TRBJ2-5, with TRBD2 matching 12 bases. Germline-derived CDR1 and CDR2 are MNHEY and SMNVEV (reference sequence). The CDR3 covers 15 residues. J lost 1 base, V lost 6 bases, and 3 bases had no gene match. Here the CDR3 reads CASRPTSGGQETQYF. CDR3 coding DNA: TGTGCCAGCAGGCCGACTAGCGGGGGCCAAGAGACCCAGTACTTC.